This T cell receptor beta chain was recovered during a study of cytomegalovirus exposure and HLA in healthy donors. Across the study: Of the donors genotyped, several hundred in all, 81% fell in the Caucasian-associated ancestry cluster.

The CDR3 has 16 amino acids. Per germline, CDR1 MNHNS and CDR2 SASEGT. Between the trimmed V and J ends, which lost 1 base and 4 bases, there was a span of 13 bases. The study ran its PCR with 60 Vbeta and 13 Jbeta primers. The table came from immunoSEQ multiplex PCR; TCRdb's copy has only in-frame clones and leaves some out. The sample lists approximately 98,000 clones, approximately 72% occurring once. Sequences were obtained from PBMCs. The chain couples TRBV6-1 to TRBJ1-4; possible D gene TRBD1, 5 bases. This TCR came from a man between 18 and 29 years old in good health and CMV-seropositive. CDR3 DNA: TGTGCCAGCAGTGAAGTTTGGGGAAGGGGTAATGAAAAACTGTTTTTT. Its translation is CASSEVWGRGNEKLFF.